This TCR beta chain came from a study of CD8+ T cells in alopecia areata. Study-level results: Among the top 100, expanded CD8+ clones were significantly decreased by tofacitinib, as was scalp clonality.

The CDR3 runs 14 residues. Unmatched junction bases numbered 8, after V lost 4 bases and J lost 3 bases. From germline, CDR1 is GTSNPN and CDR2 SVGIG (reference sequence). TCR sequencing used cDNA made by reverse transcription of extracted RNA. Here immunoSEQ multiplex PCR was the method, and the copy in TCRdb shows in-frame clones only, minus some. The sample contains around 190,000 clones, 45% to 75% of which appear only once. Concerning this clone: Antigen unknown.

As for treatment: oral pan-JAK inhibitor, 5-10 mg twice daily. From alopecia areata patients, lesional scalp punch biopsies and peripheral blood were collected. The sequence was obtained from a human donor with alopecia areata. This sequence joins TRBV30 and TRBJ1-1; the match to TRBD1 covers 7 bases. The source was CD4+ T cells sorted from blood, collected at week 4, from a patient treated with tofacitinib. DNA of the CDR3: TGTGCCTGGACTCGTCAGGGGGTGCACACTGAAGCTTTCTTT. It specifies CAWTRQGVHTEAFF.